This T cell receptor beta chain was observed in a study of CD8 T cells in ankylosing spondylitis. Notes on the study in general: Matched synovial fluid from ankylosing spondylitis patients was reported to be enriched for disease-linked clones. The study identified a TCR beta motif of roughly eight highly homologous variants that appeared characteristic of ankylosing spondylitis blood. Disease-linked clones displayed a CD8+ phenotype and appeared relatively rarely in peripheral blood.

TCR beta libraries were made by quantitative 5'-RACE with molecular barcodes. TCRdb ran MiXCR on the 5' RACE reads and lists one entry per CDR3 protein. The top ten clones hold about 2.5% of a sample with under 300,000 distinct CDR3 sequences, under 12% of them seen once. This clonotype was seen repeatedly, ten times or more. Its antigen is not known. The material sequenced was blood, either unsorted or a sorted T cell fraction (not recorded which). The sequence derives from a male donor with ankylosing spondylitis or in good health (not recorded which).

CDR3 nucleotide sequence: TGCGCCAGCAGCTTCGGGACTAGCGGGAGAGAGACCCAGTACTTC. It specifies CASSFGTSGRETQYF. The chain has TRBV5-1 and TRBJ2-5, with TRBD2 identical over 14 bases. V lost 2 bases to trimming and J lost 4 bases; unmatched junction nucleotides: 1. Germline loops: CDR1 SGHRS, CDR2 YFSETQ. CDR3 size: 15 residues.